The 32 T cell receptor beta chains in this list originate from one sample, sequenced in a study of CD8 T cells in ankylosing spondylitis. Findings and caveats of the study: Characteristic, it appeared, of ankylosing spondylitis blood was a TCR beta motif of seven or eight highly homologous variants.

These receptors' antigens are unknown. TCRdb itself ran the 5' RACE reads through MiXCR, one entry per CDR3 protein. Among some 450,000 distinct CDR3 sequences, roughly a sixth were seen once, and the ten largest hold 0.85% to 1.3%. What was sequenced was blood, either unsorted or a sorted T cell fraction (not recorded which). Receptor source: a male donor with ankylosing spondylitis.

The chain has TRBV11-2 and TRBJ1-5, with a possible D match to TRBD1 (5 bases). Trimming cost V 4 bases and J 5 bases, with 15 bases left between them. Germline CDR1 reads SGHAT; CDR2 reads FQNNGV. The CDR3 runs 15 residues. The chain's CDR3 is CASSSAGRRDQPQHF. The CDR3 nucleotides read TGTGCCAGCAGCTCGGCGGGACGGAGGGATCAGCCCCAGCATTTT.

This clonotype was counted a single time. The chain recombines TRBV6-1 with TRBJ2-1, with D tentatively TRBD1 (5 bases). This CDR3 is built from 14 residues. Trimming cost V 0 bases and J 8 bases, with 11 bases left between them. Germline V gives CDR1 MNHNS, CDR2 SASEGT. CDR3 DNA: TGTGCCAGCAGTGAAGCGAAGGGGTCGTATGAGCAGTTCTTC. Translating it yields CASSEAKGSYEQFF.

This clonotype was seen a few times. V is TRBV20-1 and J is TRBJ2-5; 7 bases map to TRBD2. J lost 1 base, V lost 4 bases, and 6 bases had no gene match. CDR1 is DFQATT and CDR2 is SNEGSKA in the germline V gene (reference sequence). The CDR3 length is 14 residues. CDR3 nucleotide sequence: TGCAGTGCTATGCTAGCGGAGCTCCAAGAGACCCAGTACTTC. The encoded protein is CSAMLAELQETQYF.

The rearrangement links TRBV3-1 to TRBJ1-5, with a possible D match to TRBD1 (5 bases). From germline, CDR1 is LGHDT and CDR2 YNNKEL (reference sequence). The V and J ends lost 3 bases and 5 bases respectively, with 11 bases between them. The length of the CDR3 is 14 residues. The CDR3 DNA is TGTGCCAGCAGCCAGTCAGGGAGTGATCAGCCCCAGCATTTT. Translating it yields CASSQSGSDQPQHF.

This clonotype was detected only a few times. The chain carries TRBV6-1 and TRBJ2-7; 12 positions agree with TRBD2. Germline lookup yields CDR1 MNHNS and CDR2 SASEGT. The CDR3 runs to 14 residues. Losses at the gene ends were 10 bases for V and 2 bases for J; bases not matched to a gene: 6. CDR3 region: CATTGLAGTYEQYF. CDR3 coding DNA: TGTGCCACCACCGGACTAGCGGGGACCTACGAGCAGTACTTC.

V usage is TRBV5-6 and J usage is TRBJ2-2, with 7 bases identical to TRBD1. The CDR3 has 15 residues. Germline trimming cut 4 bases from V and 7 bases from J; bases unmatched to any gene: 10. Germline V gene lookup returns CDR1 SGHDT and CDR2 YYEEEE. CDR3 residues: CASSSPRGYNGELFF. The CDR3 DNA sequence: TGTGCCAGCAGCAGCCCCAGGGGGTATAACGGGGAGCTGTTTTTT. The full variable domain, rest sourced from reference TRBV5-6 and TRBJ2-2, is DAGVTQSPTHLIKTRGQQVTLRCSPKSGHDTVSWYQQALGQGPQFIFQYYEEEERQRGNFPDRFSGHQFPNYSSELNVNALLLGDSALYLCASSSPRGYNGELFFGEGSRLTVL.

The chain joins TRBV27 to TRBJ2-5, with a possible D match to TRBD1 (5 bases). V was pared by 4 bases and J by 3 bases, with 9 bases between. Germline V gives CDR1 MNHEY, CDR2 SMNVEV (reference sequence). The CDR3 loop spans 13 amino acids. Written as DNA, the CDR3 is TGTGCCAGCAGTTATTCAGGGAAAGAGACCCAGTACTTC. It is translated as CASSYSGKETQYF.

This chain connects TRBV13 to TRBJ2-7; 10 bases agree with TRBD2. The CDR3 loop spans 17 amino acids. Germline assignment: CDR1 PRHDT and CDR2 FYEKMQ (reference sequence). V was clipped by 5 bases and J by 0 bases; unmatched bases: 10. In DNA, the CDR3 is TGTGCCAGCAGCAGAACCTCTAGCGGGAGCAACTCCTACGAGCAGTACTTC. It translates to CASSRTSSGSNSYEQYF.

The chain links TRBV3-1 to TRBJ1-5; D call uncertain. V lost 0 bases and J 4 bases, leaving 10 bases between the germline ends. Looked up from germline, CDR1 is LGHDT and CDR2 is YNNKEL (reference sequence). This CDR3 comprises 15 residues. CDR3 residues: CASSQEFGGNQPQHF. In DNA, the CDR3 is TGTGCCAGCAGCCAAGAGTTCGGCGGGAATCAGCCCCAGCATTTT.

This clonotype came up many times. The V call is TRBV4-1, the J call TRBJ2-2, with D uncertain. The V end lost 3 bases, the J end lost 3 bases, and 8 bases lay between the germline ends. CDR3 size: 14 residues. Germline lookup yields CDR1 MGHRA and CDR2 YSYEKL. This CDR3 is CASSHYKDTGELFF. DNA for the CDR3: TGCGCCAGCAGCCATTATAAAGACACCGGGGAGCTGTTTTTT.

The chain uses TRBV7-9 and TRBJ2-1, with unresolved D. From germline, CDR1 is SEHNR and CDR2 FQNEAQ (reference sequence). V was pared by 3 bases and J by 4 bases, with 7 bases between. The CDR3 is made up of 13 amino acids. In nucleotides, the CDR3 is TGTGCCAGCAGCTTCGTAGGGTACAATGAGCAGTTCTTC. Its protein is CASSFVGYNEQFF.

V and J are TRBV30 and TRBJ1-1; D gene uncertain. This CDR3 region has 11 residues. Per germline, CDR1 GTSNPN and CDR2 SVGIG (reference sequence). V gave up 8 bases and J gave up 3 bases, with 10 bases separating them. The CDR3, as DNA: TGTGCCCAACTTCAGGACACTGAAGCTTTCTTT. Its translation is CAQLQDTEAFF. The variable domain in full, with the rest retrieved from reference TRBV30 and TRBJ1-1, is SQTIHQWPATLVQPVGSPLSLECTVEGTSNPNLYWYRQAAGRGLQLLFYSVGIGQISSEVPQNLSASRPQDRQFILSSKKLLLSDSGFYLCAQLQDTEAFFGQGTRLTVV.

The V call is TRBV10-2, the J call TRBJ1-6; perhaps TRBD1 as D (5 bases). From germline, CDR1 is WSHSY and CDR2 SAAADI. There are 13 residues in the CDR3. The ends were cut back, 6 bases at V and 13 bases at J, with 16 bases in the middle. The CDR3 is CASRGTDGGPLHF. CDR3 nucleotides: TGCGCCAGCAGGGGGACCGACGGGGGTCCCCTCCACTTT.

The chain carries TRBV20-1 and TRBJ2-1; 12 bases are shared with TRBD2. Germline V CDR1 and CDR2: DFQATT, SNEGSKA (reference sequence). This CDR3 has 16 residues. The CDR3 loop reads CCGGPSGRVHRNEQFF. The CDR3 region has the DNA TGCTGTGGCGGGCCTAGCGGGAGGGTTCACCGCAATGAGCAGTTCTTC.

This clonotype was picked up a small number of times. This chain uses TRBV20-1 with TRBJ2-1; 13 positions match TRBD2. Germline V gene lookup returns CDR1 DFQATT and CDR2 SNEGSKA (reference sequence). Unmatched junction bases numbered 6, after V lost 3 bases and J lost 4 bases. The CDR3 extends over 16 amino acids. This chain's CDR3 is CSARSTSGRLYNEQFF. The CDR3 DNA follows: TGCAGTGCTAGGTCGACTAGCGGGAGGCTATACAATGAGCAGTTCTTC.

This clonotype was seen more than once but under ten times. The CDR3 is CASNGNRGNTEAFF. CDR3 in DNA: TGTGCCAGCAACGGAAACAGGGGGAACACTGAAGCTTTCTTT. The V call is TRBV12-3 or TRBV12-4, the J call TRBJ1-1; 7 bases match TRBD1. The CDR3 spans 14 residues. Unmatched junction bases numbered 6, after V lost 7 bases and J lost 1 base.

The sample holds a few counts of this clonotype. The chain uses TRBV20-1 and TRBJ2-1; TRBD2 agrees at 9 bases. Germline CDR1 and CDR2: DFQATT and SNEGSKA (reference sequence). The CDR3 contains 13 residues. V shed 3 bases and J 7 bases; nucleotides not matched to a gene: 4. The CDR3 DNA sequence: TGCAGTGCTAGGAAGACTAGCGGTAATGAGCAGTTCTTC. As protein: CSARKTSGNEQFF.

The rearrangement joins TRBV4-1 to TRBJ1-5, with a possible D match to TRBD1 (5 bases). The germline V gene has CDR1 MGHRA and CDR2 YSYEKL. V gave up 1 base and J gave up 2 bases, with 15 bases separating them. The CDR3 contains 17 residues. The CDR3 sequence is CASSQAQSGAGNQPQHF. Written as DNA, the CDR3 is TGCGCCAGCAGCCAAGCCCAAAGTGGGGCGGGCAATCAGCCCCAGCATTTT.

This clonotype was counted between two and nine times. V is TRBV12-3 or TRBV12-4 and J is TRBJ2-7; 11 positions match TRBD2. CDR3 length: 15 residues. V was clipped by 3 bases and J by 2 bases; unmatched bases: 3. CDR3 sequence reads: CASSFIAGGAYEQYF. The CDR3 DNA follows: TGTGCCAGCAGTTTCATAGCGGGGGGGGCCTACGAGCAGTACTTC.

The chain recombines TRBV12-3 or TRBV12-4 with TRBJ2-3; possibly TRBD1 for D (5 bases). Trimming removed 6 bases from V and 10 bases from J, with 11 bases in between. This CDR3 contains 11 residues. CDR3 protein: CASSYLGAQYF. The CDR3 nucleotides are TGTGCCAGCAGCTACTTAGGGGCGCAGTATTTT.

The chain links TRBV12-3 or TRBV12-4 to TRBJ2-7; D perhaps matches TRBD1 (6 bases). V was cut by 7 bases and J by 6 bases, with 13 bases left in between. The length of the CDR3 is 12 residues. In DNA, the CDR3 is TGTGCCAGCAATCTCAGGGGTGGCGAGCAGTACTTC. Its translation: CASNLRGGEQYF.

This clonotype was counted between two and nine times. V and J are TRBV4-2 and TRBJ1-5; D gene ambiguous. Deletions cut 6 bases from V and 2 bases from J, with 14 bases between. Germline CDR1 and CDR2: LGHNA and YNFKEQ. The CDR3 sequence is 15 residues long. The CDR3 sequence is CASRAPTEGNQPQHF. For the CDR3, the DNA is TGTGCCAGCAGGGCCCCTACGGAGGGCAATCAGCCCCAGCATTTT.

This clonotype appeared a few times. CDR3 sequence (DNA): TGTGCCAGCACGGGACCGTCGAACACTGAAGCTTTCTTT. This encodes CASTGPSNTEAFF. The chain has TRBV12-3 or TRBV12-4 and TRBJ1-1, with D tentatively TRBD1 (5 bases). V was clipped by 7 bases and J by 1 base, with 10 bases between them. CDR3 size: 13 residues.

A note on this clonotype: This CDR3 is missing its conserved last phenylalanine or tryptophan, likely due to a read error. V gene TRBV12-3 or TRBV12-4 combines with J gene TRBJ1-2; D is unclear. The CDR3 contains 14 residues. Trimming took off 2 bases at V and 8 bases at J, with 15 bases between the two ends. The CDR3 loop is CASSLSPMASGYTS. The CDR3, as DNA: TGTGCCAGCAGTTTATCGCCCATGGCCTCCGGCTACACCTCC.

The sample holds many counts of this clonotype. The chain joins TRBV5-1 to TRBJ2-1, with D uncertain. The CDR3 has 13 residues. The V and J ends lost 0 bases and 5 bases respectively, with 6 bases between them. Per germline, CDR1 SGHRS and CDR2 YFSETQ. The CDR3 region has the DNA TGCGCCAGCAGCTTGGGTGTTCACAATGAGCAGTTCTTC. Residues: CASSLGVHNEQFF.

V is TRBV7-9 and J is TRBJ2-7; 7 bases map to TRBD1. CDR1 SEHNR and CDR2 FQNEAQ come from the germline V gene (reference sequence). The CDR3 is made up of 16 amino acids. V shed 1 base and J 0 bases; nucleotides not matched to a gene: 6. The CDR3 nucleotides are TGTGCCAGCAGCTTAGTACGAGACAGGGCCTCCTACGAGCAGTACTTC. Its translation is CASSLVRDRASYEQYF.

V is TRBV7-6 and J is TRBJ2-5; 11 nucleotides line up with TRBD1. Germline V gene data show CDR1 as SGHVS and CDR2 as FNYEAQ. After removal of 5 bases from V and 4 bases from J, the junction contained 15 bases not matched to a gene. The CDR3 has 18 residues. CDR3 sequence: CASSPRTGGVQLGETQYF. CDR3 DNA sequence: TGTGCCAGCAGCCCGAGGACAGGGGGCGTACAGTTGGGAGAGACCCAGTACTTC.

This clonotype was found many times. This chain links TRBV29-1 with TRBJ1-1; D is perhaps TRBD1 (5 bases). Germline CDR1 reads SQVTM; CDR2 reads ANQGSEA. The CDR3 runs to 11 residues. V was cut by 7 bases and J by 8 bases, with 14 bases left in between. Written as DNA, the CDR3 is TGCAGCGGGGGACCTTCCTTCGAAGCTTTCTTT. As protein: CSGGPSFEAFF.

This clonotype was seen a few times. The chain links TRBV20-1 to TRBJ2-5; TRBD1 matches 8 bases. Germline V gene sequence: CDR1 DFQATT, CDR2 SNEGSKA (reference sequence). With V trimmed by 5 bases and J by 5 bases, 7 bases remained unmatched. CDR3 size: 13 residues. CDR3 coding DNA: TGCAGTGCTCGTACAGGGGGTTTGGAGACCCAGTACTTC. This translates into CSARTGGLETQYF.

This clonotype was counted at least ten times. The chain couples TRBV7-9 to TRBJ2-3, with D perhaps given as TRBD1 or TRBD2 (5 bases each). V lost 2 bases, J lost 4 bases, and 10 bases lay in between. Per the germline V gene, CDR1 is SEHNR and CDR2 is FQNEAQ (reference sequence). This CDR3 region has 14 residues. CDR3 in DNA: TGTGCCAGCAGCTTATCAGGGAGCGCAGATACGCAGTATTTT. It codes for CASSLSGSADTQYF.

This clonotype was detected many times. The V gene is TRBV11-2, the J gene TRBJ2-1, with 8 nucleotides matching TRBD1. Trimming at V came to 4 bases and at J to 10 bases, leaving 6 bases not matched to a gene. The germline V gene has CDR1 SGHAT and CDR2 FQNNGV. The CDR3 is 13 amino acids. CDR3 DNA: TGTGCCAGCAGCTCGGACAGGGTGGGGGAGCAGTTCTTC. This codes for CASSSDRVGEQFF.

J is TRBJ2-1 and V is TRBV20-1; D tentatively reads TRBD1 or TRBD2 (5 bases each). Germline V lookup: CDR1 DFQATT, CDR2 SNEGSKA (reference sequence). This CDR3 is built from 14 residues. Trimming stripped 6 bases from V and 8 bases from J, with 20 bases between. This chain's CDR3 is CSAYRDPLYDEQFF. The CDR3 DNA reads as TGCAGTGCCTACCGGGACCCACTTTACGATGAGCAGTTCTTC.